These 5 T cell receptor beta chains originate from one sample sequenced in a study of blood T cell repertoires in COVID-19 (dated by TCRdb to about 2020). Library preparation employed the immunoSEQ multiplex PCR assay. Entries here come from immuneACCESS through TCRdb and include only in-frame sequences with V and J called. Some clones fail to appear in such tables; in the studies checked, an unresolved V gene covers under half of the shortfall, and the cause of the remainder is unknown. Recorded for this sample are some 400,000 clones; 85% to 90% of them occurred a single time. The biggest ten clones account for around 1.1% of the sample. Material: PBMCs or T cells enriched from blood (not recorded which). Every receptor here comes from a man aged 25-45 years who had recovered from COVID-19.

This chain uses TRBV11-2 with TRBJ1-1; 7 bases fit TRBD1. Per the germline V gene, CDR1 is SGHAT and CDR2 is FQNNGV. Trimming took 6 bases from V and 0 from J; bases not matched to a gene: 4. This CDR3 is built from 14 residues. This CDR3 is CASSPGTVNTEAFF. Here the CDR3 DNA reads TGTGCCAGCAGTCCCGGGACAGTGAACACTGAAGCTTTCTTT.

In its sample, this clone was seen a few times. This chain links TRBV19 with TRBJ2-1; 7 bases map to TRBD2. The germline gives CDR1 LNHDA, CDR2 SQIVND (reference sequence). The ends lost 1 base at V and 8 bases at J; junction bases unmatched: 5. The CDR3 spans 14 residues. CDR3 sequence (DNA): TGTGCCAGTAGTATAGCGGGAGGTGTGGATGAGCAGTTCTTC. It encodes CASSIAGGVDEQFF.

This sequence joins TRBV12-3 or TRBV12-4 and TRBJ2-7; D perhaps matches TRBD2 (5 bases). This CDR3 is built from 12 residues. V was trimmed by 6 bases and J by 0 bases, leaving 6 bases between them. This CDR3 reads CASSGDSYEQYF. CDR3 DNA sequence: TGTGCCAGCAGCGGGGACTCCTACGAGCAGTACTTC.

The chain employs TRBV5-1 and TRBJ2-1; TRBD2 might be the D (5 bases). CDR1 is SGHRS, CDR2 YFSETQ, per germline. This CDR3 is 16 amino acids long. V lost 4 bases, J lost 10 bases, and 24 bases lay in between. This chain's CDR3 is CASSGEEAPGYGEQFF. CDR3 bases: TGCGCCAGCAGCGGAGAGGAGGCCCCGGGATACGGCGAGCAGTTCTTC.

The chain recombines TRBV3-1 (or the pseudogene TRBV3-2) with TRBJ2-7; perhaps TRBD2 as D (6 bases). The CDR3 is made up of 15 amino acids. Germline assignment: CDR1 LGHDT and CDR2 YNNKEL (reference sequence). V was trimmed by 5 bases and J by 0 bases, leaving 14 bases between them. The DNA for the CDR3 is TGTGCCAGCAGCGCTAGCGACAGAATCTCCTACGAGCAGTACTTC. Translating gives CASSASDRISYEQYF.